This is a list of T cell receptor beta chains from one sample in a study of cytomegalovirus exposure and HLA in healthy donors. TCRdb's copy holds only in-frame clones and misses some; the assay was immunoSEQ multiplex PCR. The table has 120,000 or so clones, approximately 80% seen once; the top ten hold about 1.8%. The sequencing input was PBMCs. The receptors were gathered from a man aged 18 to 29 in good health and CMV-seronegative. CDR3s include the opening cysteine and the closing phenylalanine or tryptophan. Fields, in order: D gene, J gene, V gene, clone size, CDR3 length, CDR3 protein, CDR3 DNA. The D gene is left open where the match is weak. A row's size may be missing; if present it is once, few, many or a size class.

>-|TRBJ1-5|TRBV6-1|-|14
CASSEYGGAQPQHF
TGTGCCAGCAGTGAATACGGGGGAGCTCAGCCCCAGCATTTT
>-|TRBJ2-3|TRBV27|once|14
CASSSWLLTDTQYF
TGTGCCAGCAGTTCCTGGCTGCTCACAGATACGCAGTATTTT
>TRBD2|TRBJ2-5|TRBV19|-|16
CASSIKAGGLQETQYF
TGTGCCAGTAGTATAAAAGCGGGGGGGCTCCAAGAGACCCAGTACTTC
>-|TRBJ1-5|TRBV20-1|-|11
CSSQGTGPQHF
TGCAGTTCCCAGGGGACGGGGCCCCAGCATTTT
>-|TRBJ2-7|TRBV11-2|-|11
CASSPSYEQYF
TGTGCCAGCAGCCCGTCCTACGAGCAGTACTTC
>-|TRBJ1-3|TRBV28|-|14
CASSLTGQGNTIYF
TGTGCCAGCAGTTTAACAGGGCAAGGAAACACCATATATTTT
>TRBD1|TRBJ1-2|TRBV15|-|14
CATSRDQGDYGYTF
TGTGCCACCAGCAGAGATCAGGGGGACTATGGCTACACCTTC
>TRBD2|TRBJ2-7|TRBV11-3|-|14
CASSRRGGADEQYF
TGTGCCAGCAGCCGCCGGGGGGGCGCGGACGAGCAGTACTTC
>-|TRBJ2-1|TRBV18|few|16
CASSPPQEPKSPEQFF
TGTGCCAGCTCACCACCCCAGGAACCAAAGTCACCTGAGCAGTTCTTC
>-|TRBJ1-2|TRBV19|-|11
CASSTAYGYTF
TGTGCCAGTTCAACAGCTTATGGCTACACCTTC
>-|TRBJ1-2|TRBV6-5|-|13
CASSFDSVYGYTF
TGTGCCAGCAGTTTCGACTCGGTCTATGGCTACACCTTC